The 20 T cell receptor beta chains given below trace back to one sample, sequenced in a study of CD8 T cells in ankylosing spondylitis. MiXCR, run by TCRdb on the 5' RACE reads, gives a single entry per CDR3 protein. The sample includes about 250,000 distinct CDR3 sequences, more than 20% of them seen just once. Sequenced sample: blood, either unsorted or a sorted T cell fraction (not recorded which). The source is a male donor with ankylosing spondylitis or in good health (not recorded which).

The chain is built from TRBV20-1 and TRBJ2-7; TRBD2 matches 14 bases. The J segment lost 1 base and the V segment lost 4 bases, leaving 6 bases of the junction unmatched. The CDR3 contains 16 residues. Germline V lookup: CDR1 DFQATT, CDR2 SNEGSKA (reference sequence). The DNA of the CDR3 is TGCAGTGCTACCCCTGGACTAGCGGGGGGTTCCTACGAGCAGTACTTC. Its translation is CSATPGLAGGSYEQYF.

This clonotype occurred many times. The rearrangement uses TRBV29-1 and TRBJ2-7, with 9 bases that match TRBD1. The germline CDR1 and CDR2 sequences are SQVTM and ANQGSEA. V shed 2 bases and J 5 bases; nucleotides not matched to a gene: 7. The CDR3 totals 14 residues. The CDR3 here is CSVELTGGVDEQYF. CDR3 sequence (DNA): TGCAGCGTTGAACTCACAGGGGGCGTCGACGAGCAGTACTTC.

This chain joins TRBV6-4 and TRBJ2-7; D tentatively reads TRBD1 or TRBD2 (5 bases each). The CDR3 loop spans 18 amino acids. V dropped 0 bases and J dropped 3 bases, with 21 bases sitting between them. Germline-derived CDR1 and CDR2 are MRHNA and SNTAGT. The CDR3 here is CASSDSEKAKRGVYEQYF. DNA for the CDR3: TGTGCCAGCAGTGACTCAGAAAAGGCCAAGCGAGGGGTCTACGAGCAGTACTTC.

This clonotype was seen ten or more times. The gene calls are TRBV6-5 and TRBJ2-1, with D possibly TRBD1 on 6 matching bases. This CDR3 is 16 amino acids long. V was cut by 4 bases and J by 0 bases, with 13 bases left in between. Germline V lookup: CDR1 MNHEY, CDR2 SVGAGI. CDR3 coding DNA: TGTGCCAGCAGTTCTGGGACATTGAGCTCCTACAATGAGCAGTTCTTC. Protein product: CASSSGTLSSYNEQFF.

This clonotype was counted ten times or more. The V and J genes are TRBV29-1 and TRBJ2-3, with D perhaps matching TRBD1 or TRBD2 (5 bases each). V lost 7 bases to trimming and J lost 4 bases, with 21 bases between them. The CDR3 has 15 residues. The germline CDR1 and CDR2 sequences are SQVTM and ANQGSEA. The CDR3 spells CSGQGRGAVADTQYF. The CDR3 DNA reads TGCAGCGGCCAGGGTAGGGGAGCGGTTGCAGATACGCAGTATTTT.

This clonotype was recorded at least ten times. This chain connects TRBV10-3 to TRBJ1-1, with D possibly matching TRBD1 (6 bases). The CDR3 sequence is 14 residues long. Germline V gives CDR1 ENHRY, CDR2 SYGVKD. Deletions cut 2 bases from V and 5 bases from J, with 12 bases between. The CDR3, as DNA: TGTGCCATCAGTGAGGTACAGGGCGGGACTGAAGCTTTCTTT. Translation gives CAISEVQGGTEAFF.

This clonotype was recorded at least ten times. The chain uses TRBV4-1 and TRBJ2-5; 7 bases agree with TRBD1. Germline CDR1 MGHRA, CDR2 YSYEKL. J lost 5 bases, V lost 2 bases, and 8 bases had no gene match. The CDR3 spans 15 residues. Written as DNA, the CDR3 is TGCGCCAGCAGCCAAAAAGGGGGCTTCGGGGAGACCCAGTACTTC. It codes for CASSQKGGFGETQYF.

Concerning this clonotype itself: A much larger clone differs by one base, so this may be a read error. The chain links TRBV6-6 to TRBJ1-6; D remains ambiguous. Per germline, CDR1 MNHNY and CDR2 SVGAGI (reference sequence). V was clipped by 4 bases and J by 7 bases, with 5 bases between them. The CDR3 covers 12 residues. CDR3 in DNA: TGTGCCAGCAGTTCGGGGAATTCACCCCTCCACTTT. Residues: CASSSGNSPLHF.

The chain couples TRBV2 to TRBJ1-5; weak D call: TRBD1 (5 bases). Looked up from germline, CDR1 is SNHLY and CDR2 is FYNNEI. The V and J ends lost 7 bases and 7 bases respectively, with 23 bases between them. The CDR3 totals 16 residues. The DNA for the CDR3 is TGTGCCAGCACCCCTGGGGCTCGTAATGTTAACCAGCCCCAGCATTTT. Translated, it gives CASTPGARNVNQPQHF.

This clonotype was recorded a few times. The J gene is TRBJ2-7, the V gene TRBV6-2 or TRBV6-3; 11 nucleotides agree with TRBD2. The CDR3 contains 14 residues. CDR1 MNHEY and CDR2 SVGEGT come from the germline V gene. Trimming at V came to 4 bases and at J to 4 bases, leaving 3 bases not matched to a gene. CDR3 DNA sequence: TGTGCCAGCAGTTGGACTAGCGGGTCGTACGAGCAGTACTTC. Translation: CASSWTSGSYEQYF.

The count of this clonotype is one. This sequence joins TRBV6-1 and TRBJ2-7, with D perhaps being TRBD1 or TRBD2 (5 bases each). This CDR3 is built from 14 residues. Trimming pared 7 bases from V and 9 bases from J, leaving 22 bases between. Germline V gene data show CDR1 as MNHNS and CDR2 as SASEGT. In DNA form, the CDR3 reads TGTGCCAGCACCGCCCGGGACCGCTCTGCTCGGCAGTACTTC. Encoded protein: CASTARDRSARQYF.

The genes are TRBV20-1 and TRBJ2-3; 7 nucleotides line up with TRBD1. The CDR3 totals 15 residues. The germline V gene encodes CDR1 DFQATT and CDR2 SNEGSKA (reference sequence). Unmatched junction bases numbered 7, after V lost 3 bases and J lost 1 base. The CDR3: CSARTGQIRTDTQYF. CDR3 in DNA: TGCAGTGCTAGGACAGGGCAAATTCGCACAGATACGCAGTATTTT.

This chain joins TRBV20-1 and TRBJ2-5; D unresolved. This CDR3 region has 12 residues. CDR1 is DFQATT and CDR2 is SNEGSKA in the germline V gene (reference sequence). Trimming took 5 bases from V and 3 from J, leaving 10 bases between them. The CDR3 sequence is CSARGKKETQYF. CDR3 bases: TGCAGTGCTCGAGGCAAGAAAGAGACCCAGTACTTC.

This clonotype was found many times. This chain connects TRBV29-1 to TRBJ1-2; D not certain. This CDR3 has 11 residues. CDR1 and CDR2 from the germline V gene are SQVTM and ANQGSEA. V was clipped by 4 bases and J by 11 bases, with 14 bases between them. The chain's CDR3 is CSVVVDTAYTF. For the CDR3, the DNA is TGCAGCGTTGTGGTGGATACAGCTTACACCTTC.

This clonotype was counted many times. The V and J genes are TRBV20-1 and TRBJ1-5; D call uncertain. CDR1 and CDR2 (germline): DFQATT, SNEGSKA (reference sequence). This CDR3 has 11 residues. The germline V and J ends were trimmed by 6 bases and 7 bases, with 10 bases remaining between them. CDR3 sequence: CSAGAGQPQHF. The CDR3 coding sequence is TGCAGTGCAGGAGCGGGGCAGCCCCAGCATTTT.

This clonotype was detected a few times. V is TRBV29-1 and J is TRBJ2-3; TRBD1 aligns across 10 bases. The CDR3 loop spans 15 amino acids. Losses at the gene ends were 3 bases for V and 2 bases for J; bases not matched to a gene: 5. Per the germline V gene, CDR1 is SQVTM and CDR2 is ANQGSEA. CDR3 protein: CSVEGDRGLTDTQYF. CDR3 DNA: TGCAGCGTTGAGGGGGACAGGGGACTCACAGATACGCAGTATTTT.

This clonotype appeared many times. The V call is TRBV21-1, the J call TRBJ2-7; the table's D call TRBD1 went unverified against the DNA. TRBV21-1 is an annotated pseudogene. The CDR3 runs to 12 residues. The DNA for the CDR3 is TGTGCCAGCAGCAAACAGGGGTACGAGCAGTACTTC. Protein: CASSKQGYEQYF.

This clonotype showed up many times. This chain connects TRBV12-3 or TRBV12-4 to TRBJ2-7; no firm D call. The length of the CDR3 is 14 residues. V was pared by 4 bases and J by 5 bases, with 15 bases between. The CDR3 sequence is CASSSGSRSNEQYF. CDR3 nucleotide sequence: TGTGCCAGCAGTTCCGGGTCACGAAGCAACGAGCAGTACTTC.

This clonotype was detected ten times or more. V gene TRBV7-9 combines with J gene TRBJ2-2; D remains ambiguous. This CDR3 contains 16 residues. Germline V lookup: CDR1 SEHNR, CDR2 FQNEAQ (reference sequence). Trimming cost V 5 bases and J 4 bases, with 17 bases left between them. CDR3 sequence (DNA): TGTGCCAGCAGCCTACCCCGGGCCCAGTTCACCGGGGAGCTGTTTTTT. This gives the protein CASSLPRAQFTGELFF.

This clonotype showed up many times. The chain joins TRBV20-1 to TRBJ2-2, with D perhaps matching TRBD2 (5 bases). Per germline, CDR1 DFQATT and CDR2 SNEGSKA (reference sequence). Trimming took 3 bases from V and 1 from J, leaving 9 bases between them. This CDR3 spans 14 amino acids. CDR3 sequence: CSARGARNTGELFF. In nucleotides, the CDR3 is TGCAGTGCTAGGGGAGCGAGGAACACCGGGGAGCTGTTTTTT.